A single sample gave rise to the 22 T cell receptor beta chains below, sequenced in a study of OX40 agonist ivuxolimab in advanced cancers. Assay used: immunoSEQ multiplex PCR; TCRdb lists only in-frame clones, some missing. Among fewer than 85,000 clones listed, under 90% were seen once. The sequencing used CD4+ or CD8+ T cells sorted from blood, collected in a trial of the OX40 agonist ivuxolimab. These receptors came from an adult with an advanced solid tumor such as melanoma, head and neck, liver or kidney cancer.

The genes are TRBV28 and TRBJ1-6, with D unresolved. The V end lost 7 bases, the J end lost 0 bases, and 19 bases lay between the germline ends. From germline, CDR1 is MDHEN and CDR2 SYDVKM. The CDR3 spans 18 residues. DNA for the CDR3: TGTGCCAGCACCCCTGCTTTCGCGACGAGCTCCTATAATTCACCCCTCCACTTT. It is translated as CASTPAFATSSYNSPLHF.

This clone was picked up a small number of times. J is TRBJ1-1 and V is TRBV11-1, with a tentative D call TRBD1 (5 bases). Germline V gene lookup returns CDR1 SGHAT and CDR2 FQDESV (reference sequence). The CDR3 is 14 residues long. V was pared by 6 bases and J by 1 base, with 12 bases between. The CDR3 bases are TGTGCCAGCAGAGCGGGGACGGGGAACACTGAAGCTTTCTTT. Its translation is CASRAGTGNTEAFF.

This rearrangement joins TRBV28 to TRBJ2-7; the match to TRBD1 covers 9 bases. V gave up 5 bases and J gave up 6 bases; unmatched junction bases: 11. Germline V gives CDR1 MDHEN, CDR2 SYDVKM. This CDR3 has 15 residues. CDR3 sequence (DNA): TGTGCCAGCAGTCCCCACAGGGGGCGCGCCTCCGAGCAGTACTTC. Its translation is CASSPHRGRASEQYF.

The rearrangement joins TRBV7-9 to TRBJ2-4; 9 bases are shared with TRBD1. The length of the CDR3 is 16 residues. Germline values: CDR1 SEHNR, CDR2 FQNEAQ (reference sequence). J was trimmed by 7 bases and V by 1 base; bases with no gene match: 8. Here the CDR3 reads CASSLGRGQGWNIQYF. CDR3 nucleotides: TGTGCCAGCAGCTTAGGGCGTGGACAGGGGTGGAACATTCAGTACTTC.

J is TRBJ2-1 and V is TRBV4-1, with D tentatively TRBD1 (6 bases). The CDR3 loop spans 16 amino acids. V was shortened by 3 bases and J by 4 bases, with 16 bases between the two germline ends. Germline V gene data show CDR1 as MGHRA and CDR2 as YSYEKL. CDR3 DNA: TGCGCCAGCAGCCAGGCACCGGGACACGGATACAATGAGCAGTTCTTC. As protein: CASSQAPGHGYNEQFF.

This sequence joins TRBV28 and TRBJ2-3; possibly TRBD2 for D (6 bases). Germline-derived CDR1 and CDR2 are MDHEN and SYDVKM. This CDR3 is 17 amino acids long. The V and J ends lost 3 bases and 2 bases respectively, with 18 bases between them. The DNA of the CDR3 is TGTGCCAGCAGTTTTTTTTCCCTACGGGACTCCACAGATACGCAGTATTTT. This encodes CASSFFSLRDSTDTQYF.

The chain links TRBV29-1 to TRBJ2-2, with D hard to call. The CDR3 is made up of 13 amino acids. The germline gives CDR1 SQVTM, CDR2 ANQGSEA. The V gene lost 3 bases and the J gene lost 1 base, with 6 bases spanning the gap. The CDR3 region is CSVDRKNTGELFF. CDR3 coding DNA: TGCAGCGTTGATAGGAAGAACACCGGGGAGCTGTTTTTT.

The gene calls are TRBV16 and TRBJ1-1; no clear D gene. V was clipped by 3 bases and J by 0 bases, with 8 bases between them. Germline CDR1 is KGHSY and CDR2 is FQNENV. The CDR3 contains 14 residues. CDR3 sequence: CASSQVRMNTEAFF. CDR3 DNA sequence: TGTGCCAGCAGCCAGGTGAGAATGAACACTGAAGCTTTCTTT.

The chain is built from TRBV7-3 and TRBJ1-1; D is ambiguous. Per germline, CDR1 SGHTA and CDR2 FQGTGA. The CDR3 runs 13 residues. Trimming shortened V by 1 base and J by 4 bases, and 7 bases separated the two germline ends. The CDR3 reads CASSLIGGTEAFF. The CDR3 bases are TGTGCCAGCAGCTTAATAGGAGGCACTGAAGCTTTCTTT.

The chain combines TRBV6-5 with TRBJ2-3, with TRBD2 as a possible D gene (5 bases). Germline assignment: CDR1 MNHEY and CDR2 SVGAGI. The CDR3 spans 15 residues. The germline V and J ends were trimmed by 5 bases and 6 bases, with 18 bases remaining between them. The CDR3 DNA reads as TGTGCCAGCAGTCAAGTCGGTGGGAGTGAGGATACGCAGTATTTT. It codes for CASSQVGGSEDTQYF.

V is TRBV7-9 and J is TRBJ1-5, with a weak D call TRBD1 (6 bases). V lost 3 bases and J lost 4, with 7 bases in between. The length of the CDR3 is 13 residues. Germline values: CDR1 SEHNR, CDR2 FQNEAQ (reference sequence). CDR3 DNA: TGTGCCAGCAGCTTCCAGGGGAATCAGCCCCAGCATTTT. Its translation is CASSFQGNQPQHF.

The chain joins TRBV15 to TRBJ2-5; D perhaps matches TRBD2 (5 bases). Near its end, the DNA agrees better with TRBJ2-7, so the J call may be wrong. Germline assignment: CDR1 LNHNV and CDR2 YYDKDF (reference sequence). This CDR3 contains 18 residues. The CDR3: CATSRGPQAGLTSYEQYF. DNA of the CDR3: TGTGCCACCAGCAGAGGCCCCCAAGCAGGACTGACCTCCTACGAGCAGTACTTC.

The rearrangement joins TRBV19 to TRBJ2-3; possible D gene TRBD2, 5 bases. The ends were cut back, 5 bases at V and 1 base at J, with 16 bases in the middle. The CDR3 is 16 residues long. Germline V gene data show CDR1 as LNHDA and CDR2 as SQIVND (reference sequence). The CDR3 loop is CASSPRSGRGTDTQYF. In DNA, the CDR3 is TGTGCCAGTAGTCCTCGCTCGGGGAGAGGCACAGATACGCAGTATTTT.

This clone was seen a few times. The chain recombines TRBV19 with TRBJ2-7; TRBD1 is a possible D gene (5 bases). CDR1 LNHDA and CDR2 SQIVND come from the germline V gene (reference sequence). The CDR3 totals 14 residues. V was pared by 0 bases and J by 2 bases, with 8 bases between. CDR3 DNA sequence: TGTGCCAGTAGTATAGAAGCAGGGACCTACGAGCAGTACTTC. Its protein is CASSIEAGTYEQYF.

The V and J genes are TRBV27 and TRBJ2-7; tentative D call: TRBD2 (5 bases). CDR3 length: 15 amino acids. Germline values: CDR1 MNHEY, CDR2 SMNVEV (reference sequence). With 5 bases removed from V and 3 bases from J, the gap between germline ends came to 17 bases. The CDR3 bases are TGTGCCAGCAGTCCCCTCCCCACTCGGGGCTACGAGCAGTACTTC. Translated: CASSPLPTRGYEQYF.

The rearrangement uses TRBV21-1 and TRBJ2-7; the table's D gene call, TRBD2, was not cross checked with the DNA. TRBV21-1 is annotated as a pseudogene. The CDR3 runs 10 residues. CDR3 region: CASTCCEQYF. CDR3 DNA sequence: TGTGCCAGCACCTGTTGTGAGCAGTACTTC.

The chain is built from TRBV15 and TRBJ2-3; the D is unclear. CDR1 and CDR2 from the germline V gene are LNHNV and YYDKDF (reference sequence). This CDR3 has 14 residues. V was cut by 1 base and J by 5 bases, with 10 bases left in between. The CDR3 nucleotides are TGTGCCACCAGCAGAGGGACCACCAAAGATACGCAGTATTTT. Residues: CATSRGTTKDTQYF. The full variable domain, with the rest looked up from reference TRBV15 and TRBJ2-3, is DAMVIQNPRYQVTQFGKPVTLSCSQTLNHNVMYWYQQKSSQAPKLLFHYYDKDFNNEADTPDNFQSRRPNTSFCFLDIRSPGLGDTAMYLCATSRGTTKDTQYFGPGTRLTVL.

The chain recombines TRBV6-1 with TRBJ2-7, with D possibly being TRBD1 or TRBD2 (5 bases each). The V end was cut by 6 bases, the J end by 7 bases, with 16 bases between. The CDR3 is 13 amino acids. Germline V gene lookup returns CDR1 MNHNS and CDR2 SASEGT. CDR3 protein: CASRPGPTREQYF. The CDR3 bases are TGTGCCAGCAGACCGGGACCCACCCGAGAGCAGTACTTC.

This chain joins TRBV5-6 and TRBJ2-1, with unresolved D. Per the germline V gene, CDR1 is SGHDT and CDR2 is YYEEEE. This CDR3 has 15 residues. V was trimmed by 2 bases and J by 0 bases, leaving 9 bases between them. The CDR3 protein is CASSLGPSSYNEQFF. The CDR3 DNA reads as TGTGCCAGCAGCTTAGGGCCTAGCTCCTACAATGAGCAGTTCTTC.

The J gene is TRBJ2-1, the V gene TRBV9; D may be TRBD2 (5 bases). Trimming shortened V by 4 bases and J by 13 bases, and 21 bases separated the two germline ends. This CDR3 has 14 amino acids. Germline lookup yields CDR1 SGDLS and CDR2 YYNGEE. This CDR3 reads CASSSRALATAQFF. CDR3 nucleotides: TGTGCCAGCAGCTCACGAGCGCTAGCAACGGCCCAGTTCTTC. Using reference TRBV9 and TRBJ2-1 for the parts outside the CDR3, the full variable domain is DSGVTQTPKHLITATGQRVTLRCSPRSGDLSVYWYQQSLDQGLQFLIQYYNGEERAKGNILERFSAQQFPDLHSELNLSSLELGDSALYFCASSSRALATAQFFGPGTRLTVL.

This chain uses TRBV4-1 with TRBJ2-3; 9 bases map to TRBD1. The germline CDR1 and CDR2 sequences are MGHRA and YSYEKL. This CDR3 contains 17 residues. The V and J ends lost 4 bases and 2 bases, in that order; junction bases with no gene match: 10. The CDR3 here is CASSRQSGTGITDTQYF. The CDR3 DNA follows: TGCGCCAGCAGCCGACAATCCGGGACAGGGATCACAGATACGCAGTATTTT.

This rearrangement joins TRBV19 to TRBJ2-5; D gene uncertain. The CDR3 has 14 residues. CDR1 LNHDA and CDR2 SQIVND come from the germline V gene (reference sequence). V gave up 5 bases and J gave up 0 bases, with 10 bases separating them. The DNA for the CDR3 is TGTGCCAGTAGTCCAAGAAGGCACCAAGAGACCCAGTACTTC. It yields the protein CASSPRRHQETQYF.